This T cell receptor (beta chain) was recovered during a study of T cells expressing NK-cell markers. Study-wide context: Seven HCMV-seropositive donors and one seronegative donor made up the eight sequenced donors.

CDR1 and CDR2 from the germline V gene are SEHNR and FQNEAQ (reference sequence). This CDR3 is built from 15 residues. About this clonotype: The antigen remains undetermined.

Reprocessing the 5' RACE reads, TCRdb reports a single entry for every CDR3 protein and omits DNA. The sample's table shows fewer than 400,000 distinct CDR3 sequences. Findings and limits, study-wide: Top CD8+ clonotypes included the dominant CD3+CD56+NKG2C+ clonotypes in six donors. What remained unclear was the HCMV specificity of expanded NKG2C+ T cell clones.

The specimen sequenced was blood T cells: a sorted CD56 or NKG2C T cell subset, CD4+ or CD8+ T cells, or bulk PBMC T cells (not recorded which). The receptor comes from a woman between 50 and 59 years old in good health. The V call is TRBV7-9, the J call TRBJ2-1; TCRdb calls TRBD2, which cannot be checked without DNA. This chain's CDR3 is CASTLVGRTYNEQFF. The full variable domain, completed using reference TRBV7-9 and TRBJ2-1, is DTGVSQNPRHKITKRGQNVTFRCDPISEHNRLYWYRQTLGQGPEFLTYFQNEAQLEKSRLLSDRFSAERPKGSFSTLEIQRTEQGDSAMYLCASTLVGRTYNEQFFGPGTRLTVL.